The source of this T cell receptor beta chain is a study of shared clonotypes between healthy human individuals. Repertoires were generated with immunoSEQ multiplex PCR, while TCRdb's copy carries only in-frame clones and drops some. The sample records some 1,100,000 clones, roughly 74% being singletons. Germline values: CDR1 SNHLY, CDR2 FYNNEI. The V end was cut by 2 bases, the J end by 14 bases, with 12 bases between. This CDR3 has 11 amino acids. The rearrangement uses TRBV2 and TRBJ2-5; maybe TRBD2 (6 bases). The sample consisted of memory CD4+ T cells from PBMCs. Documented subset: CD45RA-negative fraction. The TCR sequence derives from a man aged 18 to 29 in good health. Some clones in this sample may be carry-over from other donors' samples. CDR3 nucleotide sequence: TGTGCCAGCAGTGAATGGGACTTGACCTACTTC. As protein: CASSEWDLTYF.